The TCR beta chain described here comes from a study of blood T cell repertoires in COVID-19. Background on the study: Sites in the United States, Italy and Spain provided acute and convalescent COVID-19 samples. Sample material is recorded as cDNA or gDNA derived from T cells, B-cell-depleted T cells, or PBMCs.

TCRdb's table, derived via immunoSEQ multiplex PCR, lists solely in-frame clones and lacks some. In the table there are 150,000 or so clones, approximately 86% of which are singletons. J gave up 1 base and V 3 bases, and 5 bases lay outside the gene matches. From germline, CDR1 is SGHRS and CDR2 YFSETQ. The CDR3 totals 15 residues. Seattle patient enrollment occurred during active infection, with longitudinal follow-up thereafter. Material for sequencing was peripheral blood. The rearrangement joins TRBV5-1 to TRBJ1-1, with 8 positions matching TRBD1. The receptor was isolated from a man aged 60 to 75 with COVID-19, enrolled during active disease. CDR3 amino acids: CASSSLGQANTEAFF. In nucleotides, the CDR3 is TGCGCCAGCAGCTCTTTGGGACAGGCGAACACTGAAGCTTTCTTT. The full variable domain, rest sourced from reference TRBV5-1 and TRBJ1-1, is KAGVTQTPRYLIKTRGQQVTLSCSPISGHRSVSWYQQTPGQGLQFLFEYFSETQRNKGNFPGRFSGRQFSNSRSEMNVSTLELGDSALYLCASSSLGQANTEAFFGQGTRLTVV.